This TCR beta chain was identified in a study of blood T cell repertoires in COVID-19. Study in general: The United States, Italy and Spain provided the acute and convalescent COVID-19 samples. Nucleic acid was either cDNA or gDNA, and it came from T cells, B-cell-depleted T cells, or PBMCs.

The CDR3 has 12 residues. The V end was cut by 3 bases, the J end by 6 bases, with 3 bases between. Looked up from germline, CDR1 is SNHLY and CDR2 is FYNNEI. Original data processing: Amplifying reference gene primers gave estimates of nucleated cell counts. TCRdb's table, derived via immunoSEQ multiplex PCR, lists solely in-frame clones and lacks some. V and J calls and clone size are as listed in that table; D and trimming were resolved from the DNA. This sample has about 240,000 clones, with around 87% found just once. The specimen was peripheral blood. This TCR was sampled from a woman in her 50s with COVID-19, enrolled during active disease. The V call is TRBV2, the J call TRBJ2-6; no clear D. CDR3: CASSDLANVLTF. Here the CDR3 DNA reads TGTGCCAGCAGTGACCTGGCCAACGTCCTGACTTTC.